Described below is a single TCR beta chain sequence and its context. This CDR3 has 17 residues. The germline V gene encodes CDR1 LGHNA and CDR2 YSLEER. Trimming removed 0 bases from V and 2 bases from J; junction bases left unmatched: 6. TCRdb called the RT-PCR reads again in MiXCR, with one record for every CDR3 protein. This sample has about a million distinct CDR3 sequences, with roughly 18% found just once. The data belong to a study of patients and donors after allogeneic stem cell transplantation. The source is a human donor who was either an allogeneic HSCT recipient or a stem cell or donor lymphocyte infusion donor (not recorded which). It is not recorded whose cells these are; they may come from a transplant donor. V gene TRBV4-3 combines with J gene TRBJ2-7; 11 bases agree with TRBD2. Sequencing used blood, either unsorted or a sorted T cell fraction (not recorded which). This CDR3 is CASSQESGTSGPYEQYF. The CDR3 nucleotides read TGCGCCAGCAGCCAAGAATCGGGGACTAGCGGTCCCTACGAGCAGTACTTC.